This is a list of T cell receptor beta chains from one sample in a study of early T cells in non-severe SARS-CoV-2 infection. TCRdb re-analysed the 5' RACE reads in MiXCR, keeping a single row per CDR3 protein. The sample yields 75,000 to 80,000 distinct CDR3 sequences, approximately 9.1% seen once. The specimen was whole blood. All receptors come from an adult who was a healthcare worker with PCR-confirmed SARS-CoV-2 infection or an uninfected control (not recorded which). The CDR3 runs from the conserved cysteine through the conserved F or W. Clone size is not always given. Where it is, it says once, few, many or a class for expanded clones.

clone size	J gene	V gene	CDR3 length	CDR3 protein
-	TRBJ2-7	TRBV7-8	14	CASSSGESPYEQYF
many	TRBJ2-7	TRBV27	15	CASSGPGRGNYEQYF
-	TRBJ2-2	TRBV9	14	CASSVTGNTGELFF
few	TRBJ1-1	TRBV7-2	14	CASSPRARRSEAFF
many	TRBJ2-3	TRBV10-2	14	CASSHRALAHTQYF
many	TRBJ2-3	TRBV6-2/TRBV6-3	15	CASSTGTSSTDTQYF
-	TRBJ2-5	TRBV28	13	CASRDRVGETQYF
-	TRBJ1-1	TRBV29-1	11	CSGNKNTEAFF
-	TRBJ1-3	TRBV5-1	13	CASSSQEGDTIYF
few	TRBJ2-2	TRBV12-3/TRBV12-4	14	CASSLTGPTGELFF
few	TRBJ2-7	TRBV12-3/TRBV12-4	13	CASSLRPTYEQYF
few	TRBJ2-1	TRBV19	13	CASSITRVNEQFF
many	TRBJ2-2	TRBV5-1	17	CASSLVWGHQNTGELFF
few	TRBJ1-5	TRBV28	17	CASTPIWGVLSNQPQHF
many	TRBJ1-1	TRBV11-2	18	CASRPIANRGSGNAEAFF
many	TRBJ2-7	TRBV27	13	CASSLRPNYEQYF
-	TRBJ2-6	TRBV13	14	CASSPGAGANVLTF
many	TRBJ2-1	TRBV3-1	15	CASSQLGLDGGEQFF
-	TRBJ1-5	TRBV12-3/TRBV12-4	13	CASSLWARQPQHF
-	TRBJ2-5	TRBV20-1	17	CSAGGLAGGPRMKTQYF
many	TRBJ2-1	TRBV5-1	14	CASSFDAASGEQFF
few	TRBJ2-2	TRBV7-2	13	CASSLVLARELFF
-	TRBJ1-3	TRBV12-3/TRBV12-4	14	CASSTAYSGNTIYF
many	TRBJ2-1	TRBV27	15	CASSLASGRASEQFF
many	TRBJ2-7	TRBV28	14	CASSFAAGAGEQYF
-	TRBJ2-3	TRBV7-8	17	CASSITLAGVRTDTQYF
-	TRBJ1-3	TRBV9	16	CASSVVAGMTGNTIYF
many	TRBJ1-1	TRBV5-1	13	CASTTDRDTEAFF
-	TRBJ2-3	TRBV7-2	16	CASSLGSGYATDTQYF
-	TRBJ2-3	TRBV4-2	15	CASSQESGSADTQYF
many	TRBJ1-1	TRBV28	14	CASSALTGEGEAFF
many	TRBJ1-2	TRBV30	11	CAWSHGAGYTF
many	TRBJ2-7	TRBV27	15	CASSLFWGSPYEQYF
few	TRBJ2-7	TRBV7-2	14	CASSRSGLSYEQYF
-	TRBJ1-6	TRBV18	16	CASSEGIGPYNSPLHF
few	TRBJ2-3	TRBV5-1	15	CASSLGQVSTDTQYF
few	TRBJ2-3	TRBV10-3	13	CAISESEVDTQYF
few	TRBJ1-5	TRBV19	14	CASRDTFSNQPQHF
few	TRBJ2-2	TRBV9	14	CASSVVAERGELFF
-	TRBJ1-4	TRBV7-9	13	CASSQAQSEKLFF
many	TRBJ2-5	TRBV7-2	14	CASSLLPNQETQYF